The following is a T cell receptor beta chain sequence with its context. This entry belongs to a study of blood T cell repertoires in COVID-19. V was cut by 3 bases and J by 0 bases, with 15 bases left in between. The CDR3 length is 17 residues. Per the germline V gene, CDR1 is DFQATT and CDR2 is SNEGSKA (reference sequence). The protocol was immunoSEQ multiplex PCR, while the TCRdb copy is restricted to in-frame clones and leaves out a portion. Of hundreds of thousands of clones listed, 70% to 90% were seen once; the top ten hold 2% to 2.5%. The J gene is TRBJ1-6, the V gene TRBV20-1; D is undetermined. The sequencing sample was made of PBMCs or T cells enriched from blood (not recorded which). The clonotype was recovered from a middle-aged woman with acute COVID-19. DNA for the CDR3: TGCAGTGCTAGTCCTCGGCGCGGGTACTCCTATAATTCACCCCTCCACTTT. Encoded protein: CSASPRRGYSYNSPLHF.